The 18 T cell receptor beta chains below come from one sample, sequenced in a study of cytomegalovirus exposure and HLA in healthy donors. The protocol was immunoSEQ multiplex PCR, while the TCRdb copy is restricted to in-frame clones and leaves out a portion. The repertoire holds 110,000 or so clones, with more than 85% as singletons. Specimen: PBMCs. All receptors derive from a woman under 30 in good health and CMV-seropositive.

The chain has TRBV19 and TRBJ1-3; TRBD1 matches at 8 bases. The V gene's germline CDR1 is LNHDA and CDR2 SQIVND (reference sequence). This CDR3 is built from 16 residues. Trimming removed 6 bases from V and 0 bases from J; junction bases left unmatched: 7. CDR3 sequence reads: CASRSWTGSSGNTIYF. In nucleotides, the CDR3 is TGTGCCAGTAGAAGCTGGACAGGGAGCTCTGGAAACACCATATATTTT. The variable domain in full, completed from reference TRBV19 and TRBJ1-3, reads DGGITQSPKYLFRKEGQNVTLSCEQNLNHDAMYWYRQDPGQGLRLIYYSQIVNDFQKGDIAEGYSVSREKKESFPLTVTSAQKNPTAFYLCASRSWTGSSGNTIYFGEGSWLTVV.

This clone was picked up one time. This rearrangement joins TRBV4-1 to TRBJ2-3, with a tentative D call TRBD1 (5 bases). The CDR3 consists of 14 residues. V was cut by 0 bases and J by 1 base, with 5 bases left in between. Germline CDR1 reads MGHRA; CDR2 reads YSYEKL. CDR3 protein: CASSQEGGTDTQYF. The DNA for the CDR3 is TGCGCCAGCAGCCAAGAAGGGGGCACAGATACGCAGTATTTT.

The V gene is TRBV7-9, the J gene TRBJ2-7; TRBD2 matches at 11 bases. Germline lookup yields CDR1 SEHNR and CDR2 FQNEAQ (reference sequence). CDR3 length: 15 amino acids. V gave up 5 bases and J gave up 4 bases; unmatched junction bases: 7. The CDR3 loop reads CASSLPTSGKYEQYF. CDR3 bases: TGTGCCAGCAGCCTCCCGACTAGCGGGAAATACGAGCAGTACTTC.

This sequence joins TRBV28 and TRBJ2-5, with unresolved D. Germline V gene lookup returns CDR1 MDHEN and CDR2 SYDVKM. Trimming pared 6 bases from V and 2 bases from J, leaving 13 bases between. The CDR3 length is 14 residues. The CDR3 protein is CASSYRSPQETQYF. CDR3 DNA: TGTGCCAGCAGCTACCGGTCCCCACAAGAGACCCAGTACTTC.

This chain uses TRBV7-2 with TRBJ2-3; tentative D call: TRBD2 (6 bases). CDR1 and CDR2 from the germline V gene are SGHTA and FQGNSA. V was cut by 1 base and J by 4 bases, with 12 bases left in between. The CDR3 is 15 residues long. The CDR3 DNA sequence: TGTGCCAGCAGCTTAGACGGCGGGACCGCAGATACGCAGTATTTT. This gives the protein CASSLDGGTADTQYF.

The rearrangement uses TRBV13 and TRBJ2-4, with TRBD2 as a possible D gene (5 bases). The CDR3 covers 12 residues. Per the germline V gene, CDR1 is PRHDT and CDR2 is FYEKMQ (reference sequence). The germline V and J ends were trimmed by 5 bases and 8 bases, with 10 bases remaining between them. CDR3 amino acids: CASSLRGDIQYF. The CDR3 DNA reads as TGTGCCAGCAGCCTCCGGGGAGACATTCAGTACTTC.

The chain links TRBV4-2 to TRBJ1-4; D unclear. CDR1 and CDR2 from the germline V gene are LGHNA and YNFKEQ. The CDR3 spans 14 residues. Between the trimmed V and J ends, which lost 4 bases and 6 bases, there was a span of 12 bases. DNA of the CDR3: TGTGCCAGCAGCCGCAGTACGTATGATGAAAAACTGTTTTTT. Translated: CASSRSTYDEKLFF.

The chain couples TRBV28 to TRBJ2-2, with 7 bases that match TRBD2. The CDR3 has 14 amino acids. Germline CDR1 and CDR2: MDHEN and SYDVKM. Losses at the gene ends were 8 bases for V and 2 bases for J; bases not matched to a gene: 5. CDR3 sequence reads: CASHWGGNTGELFF. CDR3 coding DNA: TGTGCCAGCCATTGGGGGGGAAACACCGGGGAGCTGTTTTTT. The variable domain in full, with the rest retrieved from reference TRBV28 and TRBJ2-2, is DVKVTQSSRYLVKRTGEKVFLECVQDMDHENMFWYRQDPGLGLRLIYFSYDVKMKEKGDIPEGYSVSREKKERFSLILESASTNQTSMYLCASHWGGNTGELFFGEGSRLTVL.

The rearrangement joins TRBV6-1 to TRBJ1-2, with D maybe TRBD1 (5 bases). In germline, CDR1 is MNHNS, CDR2 SASEGT. V shed 3 bases and J shed 8 bases, with 16 bases lying between them. The CDR3 has 14 amino acids. The DNA for the CDR3 is TGTGCCAGCAGTGAGGGGCTCCCGAGTCGAGGCTACACCTTC. Its translation is CASSEGLPSRGYTF.

The J gene is TRBJ2-1, the V gene TRBV7-9; TRBD1 aligns across 8 bases. Per germline, CDR1 SEHNR and CDR2 FQNEAQ (reference sequence). This CDR3 is 16 amino acids long. V lost 5 bases, J lost 10 bases, and 16 bases stayed unmatched. CDR3 in amino acids: CASSPRTGRGLHEQFF. In DNA, the CDR3 is TGTGCCAGCAGCCCCCGGACAGGGCGAGGCCTCCACGAGCAGTTCTTC.

Details on this clone: The sample holds other DNA sequences that translate to the same CDR3. The chain has TRBV28 and TRBJ1-5; D uncertain. The CDR3 totals 13 residues. V was cut by 4 bases and J by 4 bases, with 8 bases left in between. Germline V gene lookup returns CDR1 MDHEN and CDR2 SYDVKM. DNA of the CDR3: TGTGCCAGCAGTTCCGGGGTAAATCAGCCCCAGCATTTT. Translated, it gives CASSSGVNQPQHF.

V is TRBV28 and J is TRBJ2-2; possibly TRBD2 for D (7 bases). The CDR3 consists of 18 residues. The germline CDR1 and CDR2 sequences are MDHEN and SYDVKM. Trimming cost V 6 bases and J 1 base, with 21 bases left between them. The CDR3 reads CASSPGGGGTLNTGELFF. In nucleotides, the CDR3 is TGTGCCAGCAGCCCTGGGGGGGGAGGGACATTGAACACCGGGGAGCTGTTTTTT.

The CDR3 sequence: CATRDRGLNEQFF. Here the CDR3 DNA reads TGTGCCACTAGGGACAGGGGGCTCAATGAGCAGTTCTTC. The chain couples TRBV19 to TRBJ2-1; 12 positions agree with TRBD1. In germline, CDR1 is LNHDA, CDR2 SQIVND (reference sequence). V shed 10 bases, J shed 6 bases, and the junction held 4 bases outside the gene matches. CDR3 length equals 13 residues. The entire variable domain, with the rest obtained from reference TRBV19 and TRBJ2-1, is as follows: DGGITQSPKYLFRKEGQNVTLSCEQNLNHDAMYWYRQDPGQGLRLIYYSQIVNDFQKGDIAEGYSVSREKKESFPLTVTSAQKNPTAFYLCATRDRGLNEQFFGPGTRLTVL.

This clone was seen only once. The J gene is TRBJ1-1, the V gene TRBV19; 8 positions agree with TRBD1. J gave up 5 bases and V 5 bases, and 10 bases lay outside the gene matches. Germline V lookup: CDR1 LNHDA, CDR2 SQIVND (reference sequence). The CDR3 has 15 amino acids. This CDR3 reads CASSPKDRDKTEAFF. CDR3 DNA: TGTGCCAGTAGTCCCAAGGACAGGGATAAGACTGAAGCTTTCTTT.

The chain employs TRBV29-1 and TRBJ1-1; D possibly corresponds to TRBD1 (5 bases). The ends were cut back, 7 bases at V and 1 base at J, with 7 bases in the middle. The CDR3 totals 11 residues. Germline V lookup: CDR1 SQVTM, CDR2 ANQGSEA. The CDR3 here is CSGRANTEAFF. The CDR3 DNA reads as TGCAGCGGCAGGGCGAACACTGAAGCTTTCTTT.

The V and J genes are TRBV18 and TRBJ2-7; D may be TRBD1 (5 bases). This CDR3 region has 14 residues. V was cut by 4 bases and J by 5 bases, with 15 bases left in between. Looked up from germline, CDR1 is KGHSH and CDR2 is LQKENI. In DNA, the CDR3 is TGTGCCAGCTCACTTGGGCTGGGGCAAGACGAGCAGTACTTC. Translation gives CASSLGLGQDEQYF.

V gene TRBV4-2 combines with J gene TRBJ2-2; D possibly corresponds to TRBD2 (6 bases). The CDR3 is 15 residues long. The germline V gene encodes CDR1 LGHNA and CDR2 YNFKEQ. Trimming stripped 0 bases from V and 4 bases from J, with 9 bases between. CDR3 region: CASSQDETSTGELFF. CDR3 nucleotide sequence: TGTGCCAGCAGCCAAGATGAGACTAGCACCGGGGAGCTGTTTTTT.

The chain couples TRBV10-3 to TRBJ2-7; D is uncertain. The germline V gene encodes CDR1 ENHRY and CDR2 SYGVKD. Deletions cut 5 bases from V and 5 bases from J, with 7 bases between. The CDR3 has 11 residues. The CDR3: CAISLGDEQYF. CDR3 nucleotide sequence: TGTGCCATCAGTCTCGGTGACGAGCAGTACTTC.